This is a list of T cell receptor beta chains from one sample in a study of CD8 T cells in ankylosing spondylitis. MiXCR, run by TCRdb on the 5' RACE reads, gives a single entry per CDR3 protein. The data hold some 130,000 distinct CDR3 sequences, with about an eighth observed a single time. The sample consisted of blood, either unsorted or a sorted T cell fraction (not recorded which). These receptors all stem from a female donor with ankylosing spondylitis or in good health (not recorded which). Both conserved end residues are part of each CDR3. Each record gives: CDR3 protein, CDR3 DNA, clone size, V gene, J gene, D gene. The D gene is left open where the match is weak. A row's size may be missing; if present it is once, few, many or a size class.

CSAPLARTQYF,TGCAGTGCTCCCCTTGCTCGGACCCAGTACTTC,many,TRBV20-1,TRBJ2-5,.
CASSLLAGETGELFF,TGCGCCAGCAGCTTACTAGCGGGGGAAACCGGGGAGCTGTTTTTT,many,TRBV5-1,TRBJ2-2,TRBD2
CASSPGQGSWNEQFF,TGTGCCAGCTCACCGGGACAGGGGTCATGGAATGAGCAGTTCTTC,few,TRBV18,TRBJ2-1,TRBD1
CASSPGQRRDGYTF,TGTGCCAGCAGCCCAGGACAGAGGCGCGATGGCTACACCTTC,many,TRBV14,TRBJ1-2,.
CASRTGGDTGELFF,TGTGCCAGTAGGACAGGGGGCGACACCGGGGAGCTGTTTTTT,.,TRBV19,TRBJ2-2,TRBD1
CASSFFPGELFF,TGTGCCAGCAGTTTTTTCCCCGGGGAGCTGTTTTTT,many,TRBV12-3/TRBV12-4,TRBJ2-2,.
CAISSGTGGAYEQYF,TGTGCCATCAGTTCCGGGACAGGGGGCGCCTACGAGCAGTACTTC,many,TRBV10-3,TRBJ2-7,TRBD1
CASSPHDFSYEQYF,TGTGCCAGCAGCCCCCACGACTTCTCCTACGAGCAGTACTTC,many,TRBV11-2,TRBJ2-7,.
CAIRSGSGLNLNTDTQYF,TGTGCCATCAGATCGGGTAGCGGCCTGAACTTAAACACAGATACGCAGTATTTT,many,TRBV10-3,TRBJ2-3,.
CSVISGRARSYNEQFF,TGCAGCGTTATTAGCGGGAGGGCCCGCTCCTACAATGAGCAGTTCTTC,many,TRBV29-1,TRBJ2-1,TRBD2
CASSYSNSRTGGEAFF,TGTGCCAGCAGTTACTCGAACAGCCGGACAGGCGGCGAAGCTTTCTTT,many,TRBV6-5,TRBJ1-1,TRBD1
CSARDRSRGGYNEQFF,TGCAGTGCTAGAGATAGAAGTCGGGGGGGATACAATGAGCAGTTCTTC,many,TRBV20-1,TRBJ2-1,TRBD2
CASSLGVSSSSYNEQFF,TGTGCCAGCAGCTTAGGTGTTTCCAGCAGCTCCTACAATGAGCAGTTCTTC,many,TRBV7-9,TRBJ2-1,.
CASSQDRLDGEHPYEQYF,TGTGCCAGTAGCCAGGACCGTCTGGACGGAGAGCACCCCTACGAGCAGTACTTC,many,TRBV19,TRBJ2-7,.
CASSLGSYSYNEQFF,TGTGCCAGCAGCTTAGGGTCCTACTCCTACAATGAGCAGTTCTTC,many,TRBV7-9,TRBJ2-1,.
CASSLKDPRPAFF,TGTGCCAGCAGTTTAAAAGATCCTCGTCCAGCTTTCTTT,many,TRBV28,TRBJ1-1,.
CSVPEADTGNYGYTF,TGCAGCGTTCCCGAGGCCGATACAGGGAACTATGGCTACACCTTC,.,TRBV29-1,TRBJ1-2,.
CASRQGRNTEAFF,TGTGCCAGCAGACAGGGGCGGAACACTGAAGCTTTCTTT,many,TRBV12-3/TRBV12-4,TRBJ1-1,TRBD1
CASSDPTSSGEQFF,TGTGCCAGCAGTGACCCGACTAGCTCGGGCGAGCAGTTCTTC,many,TRBV6-4,TRBJ2-1,TRBD2
CASLLSPGNTIYF,TGTGCCAGTCTCTTGAGCCCTGGAAACACCATATATTTT,many,TRBV19,TRBJ1-3,.
CASSSPTSGSYNEQFF,TGTGCCAGCAGTTCCCCCACTAGCGGGTCATACAATGAGCAGTTCTTC,.,TRBV6-6,TRBJ2-1,TRBD2
CASKDRERIYEQYF,TGTGCCAGCAAGGACAGGGAAAGGATCTACGAGCAGTACTTC,many,TRBV5-6,TRBJ2-7,TRBD1
CASSTEGMNTEAFF,TGCGCCAGCAGTACAGAGGGGATGAACACTGAAGCTTTCTTT,many,TRBV5-1,TRBJ1-1,.
CASSPNRNRGLVSGYTF,TGTGCCAGCAGCCCCAACCGGAACAGGGGGCTGGTGTCTGGCTACACCTTC,many,TRBV6-1,TRBJ1-2,TRBD1
CASGGGLAGGREQYF,TGTGCCAGCGGAGGGGGACTAGCGGGGGGTCGGGAGCAGTACTTC,few,TRBV12-3/TRBV12-4,TRBJ2-7,TRBD2
CASSWGDREEAFF,TGCGCCAGCAGCTGGGGGGACAGGGAAGAAGCTTTCTTT,many,TRBV5-1,TRBJ1-1,TRBD1
CASSLGPQGYKKLFF,TGCGCCAGCAGCTTAGGACCCCAGGGGTATAAAAAACTGTTTTTT,many,TRBV5-1,TRBJ1-4,.
CSARARDRGYEQFF,TGCAGTGCTAGAGCGAGGGACAGGGGTTATGAGCAGTTCTTC,many,TRBV20-1,TRBJ2-1,TRBD1
CASSSGQGVEAFF,TGTGCCAGCAGTTCCGGGCAGGGGGTTGAAGCTTTCTTT,many,TRBV12-3/TRBV12-4,TRBJ1-1,TRBD1
CSVFTTEAFF,TGCAGCGTTTTTACCACTGAAGCTTTCTTT,.,TRBV29-1,TRBJ1-1,.
CASSQGAGGGRIYNEQFF,TGTGCCAGCAGCCAAGGAGCGGGAGGCGGCCGAATTTACAATGAGCAGTTCTTC,few,TRBV14,TRBJ2-1,TRBD2
CASSLQGRGNQPQHF,TGTGCCAGCAGCTTACAAGGGAGGGGGAATCAGCCCCAGCATTTT,many,TRBV7-6,TRBJ1-5,.
CASSLERTGEYTF,TGCGCCAGCAGCTTGGAACGGACAGGGGAGTACACCTTC,many,TRBV5-1,TRBJ1-2,TRBD1
CASRRPGQDLNSYEQYF,TGTGCCAGCAGAAGACCGGGACAGGACCTGAACTCCTACGAGCAGTACTTC,few,TRBV28,TRBJ2-7,TRBD1
CASSIQGSLAGGYSYNEQFF,TGCGCCAGCAGCATTCAAGGTAGCCTAGCGGGTGGTTACTCCTACAATGAGCAGTTCTTC,many,TRBV4-1,TRBJ2-1,TRBD2
CASSLEGRPDTQYF,TGTGCCAGCAGCTTAGAAGGCCGACCGGATACGCAGTATTTT,many,TRBV7-9,TRBJ2-3,.
CASHEQGDANTGELFF,TGTGCCAGCCATGAACAGGGTGACGCGAACACCGGGGAGCTGTTTTTT,many,TRBV19,TRBJ2-2,.